One T cell receptor beta chain is described in this entry. The target antigen is unknown. J lost 6 bases, V lost 5 bases, and 7 bases had no gene match. This CDR3 region has 14 residues. The sample comes from a study of T-cell memory formation after mild COVID-19. Researchers used 5'RACE with constant-segment primers to make TCR alpha and TCR beta cDNA libraries that carry sample barcodes and UMIs. TCRdb redid the calling of the 5' RACE reads with MiXCR, one entry per CDR3 protein. This table has roughly 100,000 distinct CDR3 sequences, about 15% appearing once. Study-level results: For second-wave clones that peaked at day 37, SARS-CoV-2 specificity went unverified.

The TCR originated in an adult woman who had mild COVID-19 (a few samples of this study predate the infection). Cell type and time point are not known. Source material: PBMCs or a T cell subset sorted from them (not recorded which). V and J are TRBV12-3 or TRBV12-4 and TRBJ1-1; 9 positions match TRBD1. This chain's CDR3 is CASSPRTGEAEAFF. CDR3 coding DNA: TGTGCCAGCAGTCCTCGGACAGGGGAGGCTGAAGCTTTCTTT.